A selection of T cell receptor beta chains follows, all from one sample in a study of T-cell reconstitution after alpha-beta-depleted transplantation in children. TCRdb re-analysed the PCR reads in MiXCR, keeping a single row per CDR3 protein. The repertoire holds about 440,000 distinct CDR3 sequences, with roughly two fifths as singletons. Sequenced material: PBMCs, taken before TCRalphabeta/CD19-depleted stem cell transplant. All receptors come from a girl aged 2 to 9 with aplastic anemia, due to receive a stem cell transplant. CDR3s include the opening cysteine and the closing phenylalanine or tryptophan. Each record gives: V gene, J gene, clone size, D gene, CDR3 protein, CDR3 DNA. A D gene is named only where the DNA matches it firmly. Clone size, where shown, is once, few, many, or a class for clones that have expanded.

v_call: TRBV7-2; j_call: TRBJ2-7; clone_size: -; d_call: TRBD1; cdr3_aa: CASSRRGQGYEQYF; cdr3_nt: TGTGCCAGCAGCCGACGAGGACAGGGCTACGAGCAGTACTTC
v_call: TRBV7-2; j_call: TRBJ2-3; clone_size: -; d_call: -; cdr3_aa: CASSLRPASTDTQYF; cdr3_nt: TGTGCCAGCAGCTTAAGGCCCGCTAGCACAGATACGCAGTATTTT
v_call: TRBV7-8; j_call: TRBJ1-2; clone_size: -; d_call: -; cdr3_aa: CASSLVSNGVAGYTF; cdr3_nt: TGTGCCAGCAGCTTGGTTTCTAATGGGGTCGCGGGCTACACCTTC
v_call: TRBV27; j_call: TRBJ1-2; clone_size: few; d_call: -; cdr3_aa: CASSFEGPGDVYGYTF; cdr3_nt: TGTGCCAGCAGTTTTGAAGGTCCGGGAGACGTCTATGGCTACACCTTC
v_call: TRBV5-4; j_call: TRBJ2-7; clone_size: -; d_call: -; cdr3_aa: CASSWGDASYEQYF; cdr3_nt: TGTGCCAGCAGCTGGGGGGACGCCTCCTACGAGCAGTACTTC
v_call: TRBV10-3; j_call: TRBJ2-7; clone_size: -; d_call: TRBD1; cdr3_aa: CAISVSLDREAYEQYF; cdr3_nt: TGTGCCATCAGTGTCTCCTTGGACAGGGAGGCCTACGAGCAGTACTTC
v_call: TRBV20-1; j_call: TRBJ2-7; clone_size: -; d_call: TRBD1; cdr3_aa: CSARDSRTGPSYEQYF; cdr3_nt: TGCAGTGCTAGAGATAGTAGGACAGGGCCCTCCTACGAGCAGTACTTC
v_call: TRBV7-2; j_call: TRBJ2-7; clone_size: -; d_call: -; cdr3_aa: CASSLGTGGSEQYF; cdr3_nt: TGTGCCAGCAGCCTGGGGACTGGAGGTAGCGAGCAGTACTTC
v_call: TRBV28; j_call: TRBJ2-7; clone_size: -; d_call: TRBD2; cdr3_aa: CASNRGGFAYEQYF; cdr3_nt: TGTGCCAGCAACCGGGGGGGGTTCGCCTACGAGCAGTACTTC
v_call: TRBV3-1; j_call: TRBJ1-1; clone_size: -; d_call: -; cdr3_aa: CASSQGTAMNTEAFF; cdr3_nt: TGTGCCAGCAGCCAAGGCACAGCCATGAACACTGAAGCTTTCTTT
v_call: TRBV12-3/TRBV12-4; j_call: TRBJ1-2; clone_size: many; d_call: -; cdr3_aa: CASSLAGLPTHGYTF; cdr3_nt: TGTGCCAGCAGTTTAGCGGGATTACCCACCCACGGCTACACCTTC
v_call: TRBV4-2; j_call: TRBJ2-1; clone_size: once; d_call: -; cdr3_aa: CASSTRQDSYNEQFF; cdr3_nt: TGTGCCAGCAGCACCCGACAGGATTCCTACAATGAGCAGTTCTTC
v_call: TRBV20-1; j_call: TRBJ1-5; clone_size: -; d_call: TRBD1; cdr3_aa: CSASPTGHNQPQHF; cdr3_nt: TGCAGTGCTTCTCCGACAGGGCACAATCAGCCCCAGCATTTT
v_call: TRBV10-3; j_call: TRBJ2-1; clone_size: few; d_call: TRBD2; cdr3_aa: CAIGLAGVSYNEQFF; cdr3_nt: TGTGCCATCGGCCTAGCGGGAGTGTCCTACAATGAGCAGTTCTTC
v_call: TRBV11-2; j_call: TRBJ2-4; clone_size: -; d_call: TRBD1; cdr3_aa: CASSSLARDRLPVAKNIQYF; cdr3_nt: TGTGCCAGCAGCTCCCTGGCCCGGGACAGATTGCCCGTAGCCAAAAACATTCAGTACTTC
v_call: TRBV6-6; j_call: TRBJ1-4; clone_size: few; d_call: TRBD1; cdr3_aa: CASSYKGAEKLFF; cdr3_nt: TGTGCCAGCAGTTACAAGGGGGCTGAAAAACTGTTTTTT
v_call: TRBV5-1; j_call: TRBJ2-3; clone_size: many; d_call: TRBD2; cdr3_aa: CASSPPAGDGADTQYF; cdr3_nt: TGCGCCAGCAGCCCCCCTGCGGGAGATGGAGCAGATACGCAGTATTTT
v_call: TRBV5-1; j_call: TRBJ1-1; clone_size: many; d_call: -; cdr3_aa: CASSLVRGNTEAFF; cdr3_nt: TGCGCCAGCAGCTTGGTTCGAGGAAACACTGAAGCTTTCTTT
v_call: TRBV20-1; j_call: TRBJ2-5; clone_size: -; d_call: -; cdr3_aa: CSAREIPGTAQETQYF; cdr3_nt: TGCAGTGCCAGAGAGATTCCGGGCACTGCCCAAGAGACCCAGTACTTC
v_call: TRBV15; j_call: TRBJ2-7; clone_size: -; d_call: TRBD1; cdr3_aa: CATSSGTDLYEQYF; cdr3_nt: TGTGCCACCAGCTCTGGGACAGATTTATACGAGCAGTACTTC
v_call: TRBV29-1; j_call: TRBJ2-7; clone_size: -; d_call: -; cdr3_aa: CSVEARDTLSYEQYF; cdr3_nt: TGCAGCGTTGAGGCCCGGGACACCCTCTCCTACGAGCAGTACTTC
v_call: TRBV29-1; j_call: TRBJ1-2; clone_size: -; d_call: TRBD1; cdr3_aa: CSVEGQGNGYTF; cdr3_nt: TGCAGCGTTGAGGGACAGGGCAATGGCTACACCTTC
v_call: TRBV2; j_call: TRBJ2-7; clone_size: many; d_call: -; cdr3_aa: CASRTNYEQYF; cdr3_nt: TGTGCCAGCAGAACTAACTACGAGCAGTACTTC
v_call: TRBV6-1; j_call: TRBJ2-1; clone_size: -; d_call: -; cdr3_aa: CASSKNLVDEQFF; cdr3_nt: TGTGCCAGCAGTAAGAACCTAGTAGATGAGCAGTTCTTC
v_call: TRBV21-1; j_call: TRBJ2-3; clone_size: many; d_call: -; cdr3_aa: CASTQPREGDTQYF; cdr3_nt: TGTGCCAGCACTCAACCCCGGGAGGGTGATACGCAGTATTTT
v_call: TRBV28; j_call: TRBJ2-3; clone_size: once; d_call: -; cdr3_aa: CASYYLRLGEASTDTQYF; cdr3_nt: TGTGCCAGCTATTATCTCCGGTTAGGGGAAGCCAGCACAGATACGCAGTATTTT
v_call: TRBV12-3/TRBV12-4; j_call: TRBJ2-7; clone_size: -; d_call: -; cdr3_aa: CASGPQTYEQYF; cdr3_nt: TGTGCCAGCGGGCCACAGACCTACGAGCAGTACTTC
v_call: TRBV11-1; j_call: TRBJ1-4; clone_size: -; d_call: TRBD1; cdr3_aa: CASSAPQGATVVDEKLFF; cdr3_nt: TGTGCCAGCAGCGCCCCGCAGGGGGCGACGGTTGTCGATGAAAAACTGTTTTTT
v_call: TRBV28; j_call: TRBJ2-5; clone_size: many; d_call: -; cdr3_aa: CASSFREETQYF; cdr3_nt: TGTGCCAGCAGCTTCAGGGAAGAGACCCAGTACTTC
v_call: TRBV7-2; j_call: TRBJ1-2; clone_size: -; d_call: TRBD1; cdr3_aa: CASSLGTGWDYGYTF; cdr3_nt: TGTGCCAGCAGCTTAGGGACAGGGTGGGACTATGGCTACACCTTC
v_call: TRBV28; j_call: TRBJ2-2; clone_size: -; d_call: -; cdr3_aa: CASRLPLGRETTGELFF; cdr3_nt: TGTGCCAGCAGGTTGCCCTTGGGTCGGGAGACCACCGGGGAGCTGTTTTTT
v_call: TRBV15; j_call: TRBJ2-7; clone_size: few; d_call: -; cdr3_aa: CATSRDSGYEQYF; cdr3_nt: TGTGCCACCAGCAGAGATTCAGGCTACGAGCAGTACTTC
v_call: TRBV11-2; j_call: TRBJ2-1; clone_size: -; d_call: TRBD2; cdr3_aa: CASSSLSGRRGEQFF; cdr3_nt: TGTGCCAGCAGCTCCTTATCCGGGAGGAGGGGTGAGCAGTTCTTC
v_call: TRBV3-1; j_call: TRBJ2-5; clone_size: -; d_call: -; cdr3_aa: CASTTRAGRGGETQYF; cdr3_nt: TGTGCCAGCACCACGCGGGCAGGTAGAGGGGGAGAGACCCAGTACTTC
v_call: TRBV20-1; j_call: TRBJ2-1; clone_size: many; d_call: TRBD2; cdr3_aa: CSAFHSGSAIYNEQFF; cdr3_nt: TGCAGTGCTTTTCATAGCGGGAGCGCAATATACAATGAGCAGTTCTTC
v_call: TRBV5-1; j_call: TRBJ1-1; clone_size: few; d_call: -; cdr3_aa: CASSGQDTEAFF; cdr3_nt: TGCGCCAGCAGTGGGCAGGACACTGAAGCTTTCTTT
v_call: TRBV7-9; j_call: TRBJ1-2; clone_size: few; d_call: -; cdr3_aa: CASSLSESLSSTF; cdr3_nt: TGTGCCAGCAGCTTATCTGAGAGTCTCTCCTCCACCTTC
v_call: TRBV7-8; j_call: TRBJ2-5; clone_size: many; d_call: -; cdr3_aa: CASSPPTGQETQYF; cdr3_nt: TGTGCCAGCAGCCCTCCCACGGGTCAAGAGACCCAGTACTTC
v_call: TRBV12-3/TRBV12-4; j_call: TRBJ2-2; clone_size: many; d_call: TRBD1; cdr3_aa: CASTIHRGPNTGELFF; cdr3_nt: TGTGCCAGCACCATCCACAGGGGGCCGAACACCGGGGAGCTGTTTTTT
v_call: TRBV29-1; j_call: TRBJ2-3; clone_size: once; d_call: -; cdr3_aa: CSVDTGSGLTDTQYF; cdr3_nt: TGCAGCGTTGATACTGGTAGCGGACTCACAGATACGCAGTATTTT
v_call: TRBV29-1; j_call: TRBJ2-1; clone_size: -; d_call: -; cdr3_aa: CSVVTTEGQVTYNEQFF; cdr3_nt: TGCAGCGTTGTGACAACGGAGGGCCAGGTAACCTACAATGAGCAGTTCTTC
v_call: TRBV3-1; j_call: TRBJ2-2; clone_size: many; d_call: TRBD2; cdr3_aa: CATRPGGGELFF; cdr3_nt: TGTGCCACCAGGCCGGGAGGCGGGGAGCTGTTTTTT
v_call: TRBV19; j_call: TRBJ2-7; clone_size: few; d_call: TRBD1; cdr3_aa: CASSTTGGYEQYF; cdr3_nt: TGTGCCAGTAGTACAACAGGGGGGTACGAGCAGTACTTC
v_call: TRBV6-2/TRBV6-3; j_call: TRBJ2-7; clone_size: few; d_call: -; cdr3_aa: CASSSTGRNSYEQYF; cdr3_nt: TGTGCCAGCAGTTCTACCGGCCGCAACTCCTACGAGCAGTACTTC
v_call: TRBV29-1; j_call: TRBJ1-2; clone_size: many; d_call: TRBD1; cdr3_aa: CSVERRTGNGYTF; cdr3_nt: TGCAGCGTTGAAAGGCGGACAGGGAATGGCTACACCTTC
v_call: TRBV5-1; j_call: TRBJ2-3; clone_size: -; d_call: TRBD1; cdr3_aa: CASSLDRGRPTDTQYF; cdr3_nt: TGCGCCAGCAGCTTGGACAGGGGGAGGCCCACAGATACGCAGTATTTT
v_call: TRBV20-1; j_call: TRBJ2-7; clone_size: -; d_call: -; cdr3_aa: CSASDLSYEQYF; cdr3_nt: TGCAGTGCTAGTGACTTATCCTACGAGCAGTACTTC
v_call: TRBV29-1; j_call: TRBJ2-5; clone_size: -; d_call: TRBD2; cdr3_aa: CSAGTKRGSQETQYF; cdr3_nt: TGCAGCGCCGGGACTAAGCGGGGGAGCCAAGAGACCCAGTACTTC
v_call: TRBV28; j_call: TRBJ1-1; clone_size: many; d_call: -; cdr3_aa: CAIGRTKAFF; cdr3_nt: TGTGCCATCGGGAGGACCAAAGCTTTCTTT